This T cell receptor (beta chain) was identified during a study of cytotoxic CD8 clonotypes in ibrutinib-treated CLL. Approximately 2 micrograms of genomic DNA from cryopreserved PBMCs went into TCR beta libraries. Study-wide points: Before falling back toward baseline at progression, clonality had risen at the time of ibrutinib response. Treatment saw public clonotypes, which were uncommon, either contract or stay stable.

V lost 5 bases and J lost 4; bases outside the gene matches: 8. Looked up from germline, CDR1 is MNHNY and CDR2 is SVGAGI (reference sequence). The CDR3 spans 14 residues. Investigators sought sequencing depths of between 1 in 200,000 and 1 in 1 million T cells. Sequencing was performed with immunoSEQ multiplex PCR; in TCRdb, only in-frame clones are kept and a portion is missing. The repertoire holds more than 85,000 clones, with almost 80% as singletons. A remark on this clone: Its target is unknown.

The sample here was PBMCs, taken after 12 months of ibrutinib treatment. This receptor was obtained from a human donor with chronic lymphocytic leukemia. V usage is TRBV6-6 and J usage is TRBJ2-7; 7 bases are shared with TRBD1. The DNA for the CDR3 is TGTGCCAGCAGTCCAACACAGGGGTGGTACGAGCAGTACTTC. Amino acid sequence: CASSPTQGWYEQYF.